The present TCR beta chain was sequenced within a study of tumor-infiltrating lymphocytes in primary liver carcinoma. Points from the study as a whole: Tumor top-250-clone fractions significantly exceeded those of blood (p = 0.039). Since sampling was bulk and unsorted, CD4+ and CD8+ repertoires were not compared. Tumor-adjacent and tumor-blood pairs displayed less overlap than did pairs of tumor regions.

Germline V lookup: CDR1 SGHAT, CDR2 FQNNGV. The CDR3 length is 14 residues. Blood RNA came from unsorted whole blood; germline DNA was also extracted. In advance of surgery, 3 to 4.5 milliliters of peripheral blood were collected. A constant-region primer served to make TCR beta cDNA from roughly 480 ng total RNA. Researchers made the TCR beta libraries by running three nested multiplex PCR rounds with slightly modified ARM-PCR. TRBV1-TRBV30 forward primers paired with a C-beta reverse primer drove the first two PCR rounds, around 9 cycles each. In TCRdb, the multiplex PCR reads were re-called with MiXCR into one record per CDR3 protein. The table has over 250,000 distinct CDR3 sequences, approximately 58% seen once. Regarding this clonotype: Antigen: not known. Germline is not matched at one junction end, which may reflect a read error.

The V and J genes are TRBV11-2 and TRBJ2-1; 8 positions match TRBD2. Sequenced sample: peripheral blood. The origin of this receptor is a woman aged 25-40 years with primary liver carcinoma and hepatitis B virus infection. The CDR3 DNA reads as TGTGCCAGCAGCCACGGGAGGGGGTACAATGAGCAGTCCTTC. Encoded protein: CASSHGRGYNEQSF.